Below, 5 T cell receptor beta chains from the same sample are listed, as sequenced in a study of Ad26.COV2.S vaccination and SARS-CoV-2 variants. Treatment meaning: around 19 received Ad26.COV2.S at low or high dose, single or two shots; roughly five received placebo; per-sample allocation not given. Each sample was drawn 63 days after the first injection (of vaccine or placebo). Sequencing used immunoSEQ multiplex PCR; TCRdb keeps in-frame clones, though not all of them. The repertoire has about 400,000 clones, about 83% of them found once; the top ten carry about 7.1%. The material was peripheral blood, obtained in a trial of Ad26.COV2.S vaccine versus placebo. The source is a person between 18 and 65 years old who received the Ad26.COV2.S COVID-19 vaccine or a placebo.

This chain joins TRBV7-9 and TRBJ2-3, with D uncertain. Trimming removed 3 bases at V and 5 bases at J, with 9 bases between. CDR1 is SEHNR and CDR2 is FQNEAQ in the germline V gene (reference sequence). The CDR3 has 13 amino acids. The CDR3 here is CASSFLGKDTQYF. The CDR3 DNA is TGTGCCAGCAGCTTTCTCGGTAAAGATACGCAGTATTTT.

The chain has TRBV11-2 and TRBJ2-7, with D possibly matching TRBD1 (6 bases). The V gene's germline CDR1 is SGHAT and CDR2 FQNNGV. Trimming took off 5 bases at V and 6 bases at J, with 20 bases between the two ends. This CDR3 has 15 residues. The CDR3 coding sequence is TGTGCCAGCAGCCCGAACCCCTCACAGGGATCCGAGCAGTACTTC. Translated: CASSPNPSQGSEQYF.

The chain joins TRBV7-9 to TRBJ1-3; D ambiguous. V lost 0 bases and J 7 bases, leaving 13 bases between the germline ends. The length of the CDR3 is 15 residues. From germline, CDR1 is SEHNR and CDR2 FQNEAQ (reference sequence). CDR3 region: CASSLAGSSANTIYF. The CDR3 DNA sequence: TGTGCCAGCAGCTTAGCGGGCAGCTCTGCTAACACCATATATTTT.

J is TRBJ1-4 and V is TRBV19; D remains unclear. The CDR3 consists of 15 residues. The V gene's germline CDR1 is LNHDA and CDR2 SQIVND (reference sequence). Trimming removed 3 bases from V and 2 bases from J, with 10 bases in between. The CDR3, as DNA: TGTGCCAGTAGTATTATCTCCGGGACTAATGAAAAACTGTTTTTT. This gives the protein CASSIISGTNEKLFF.

This chain connects TRBV27 to TRBJ2-1; 7 bases are a match to TRBD2. Trimming cost V 6 bases and J 7 bases; bases outside gene matches: 12. Germline lookup yields CDR1 MNHEY and CDR2 SMNVEV (reference sequence). The CDR3 loop spans 15 amino acids. The CDR3, as DNA: TGTGCCAGCAGGGAGGCTTCGGGAGCGGGAAATGAGCAGTTCTTC. It translates to CASREASGAGNEQFF.